The source of this TCR beta chain is a study of blood T cell repertoires in COVID-19. Study in general: T cells, B-cell-depleted T cells, or PBMCs supplied cDNA or gDNA.

Categorization into cohorts depended on clinical history that participants reported. Per the study methods: Amplification with reference gene primers provided the estimates of nucleated cell counts. Method: immunoSEQ multiplex PCR; TCRdb's copy keeps in-frame clones and lacks some. The D gene and trimming were derived from the DNA, and the V and J assignments and clone size from that table. In the table there are 200,000 to 250,000 clones, around 81% of which are singletons. Sequenced sample: PBMCs or T cells enriched from blood (not recorded which). This sequence was found in a woman aged 45 to 65 with acute COVID-19.

CDR3 region: CASSQGVGLAAERGQFF. CDR3 DNA sequence: TGCGCCAGCAGCCAAGGTGTAGGACTAGCGGCTGAGAGAGGGCAGTTCTTC. The gene calls are TRBV4-1 and TRBJ2-1, with 10 nucleotides matching TRBD2. In germline, CDR1 is MGHRA, CDR2 YSYEKL. The CDR3 totals 17 residues. J was trimmed by 12 bases and V by 1 base; bases with no gene match: 15.